This TCR beta chain was sequenced during a study of blood T cell repertoires in COVID-19. Background on the study: The cDNA or gDNA used as material had been derived from T cells, B-cell-depleted T cells, or PBMCs.

Original handling: Amplified reference gene primers provided the basis for estimating nucleated cell counts. The protocol was immunoSEQ multiplex PCR, while the TCRdb copy is restricted to in-frame clones and leaves out a portion. V and J calls and clone size are given by that table; D and trimming were obtained from the DNA. The sample gives almost 400,000 clones, about 87% of which show up once; about 2.3% is in the top ten. This clone has just one count. The sequence derives from a woman aged 55-75 years with COVID-19, enrolled during active disease. The sample consisted of peripheral blood.

The CDR3 reads CASSIVSGGAYEQYF. DNA of the CDR3: TGTGCCAGTAGTATCGTCAGCGGGGGGGCCTACGAGCAGTACTTC. The rearrangement uses TRBV19 and TRBJ2-7; 10 bases fit TRBD2. The germline V gene has CDR1 LNHDA and CDR2 SQIVND (reference sequence). J gave up 2 bases and V 3 bases, and 4 bases lay outside the gene matches. There are 15 residues in the CDR3. The entire variable domain, with the rest obtained from reference TRBV19 and TRBJ2-7, is as follows: DGGITQSPKYLFRKEGQNVTLSCEQNLNHDAMYWYRQDPGQGLRLIYYSQIVNDFQKGDIAEGYSVSREKKESFPLTVTSAQKNPTAFYLCASSIVSGGAYEQYFGPGTRLTVT.